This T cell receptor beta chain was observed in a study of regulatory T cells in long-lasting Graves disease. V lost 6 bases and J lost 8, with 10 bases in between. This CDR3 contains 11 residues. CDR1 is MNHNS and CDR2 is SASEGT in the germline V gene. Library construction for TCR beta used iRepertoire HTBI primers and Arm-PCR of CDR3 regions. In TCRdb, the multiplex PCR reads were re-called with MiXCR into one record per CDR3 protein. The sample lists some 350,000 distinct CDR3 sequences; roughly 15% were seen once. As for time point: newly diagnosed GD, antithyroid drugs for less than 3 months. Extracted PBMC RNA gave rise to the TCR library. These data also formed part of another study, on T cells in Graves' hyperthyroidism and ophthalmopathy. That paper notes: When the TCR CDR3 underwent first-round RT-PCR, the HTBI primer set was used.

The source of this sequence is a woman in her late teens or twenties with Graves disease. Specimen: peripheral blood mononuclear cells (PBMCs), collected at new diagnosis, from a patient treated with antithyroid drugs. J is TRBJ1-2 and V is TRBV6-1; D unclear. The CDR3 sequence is CASSTGGGYTF. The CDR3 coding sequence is TGTGCCAGCAGCACCGGTGGGGGCTACACCTTC.